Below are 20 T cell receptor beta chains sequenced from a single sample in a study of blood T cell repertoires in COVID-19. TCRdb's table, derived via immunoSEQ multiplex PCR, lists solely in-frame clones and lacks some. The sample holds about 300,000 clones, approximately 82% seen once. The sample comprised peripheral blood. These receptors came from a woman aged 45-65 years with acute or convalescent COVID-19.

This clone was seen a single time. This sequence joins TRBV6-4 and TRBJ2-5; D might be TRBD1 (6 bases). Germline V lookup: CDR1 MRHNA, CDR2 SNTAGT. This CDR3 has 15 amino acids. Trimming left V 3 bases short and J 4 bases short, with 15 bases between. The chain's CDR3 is CASSEGQGQGETQYF. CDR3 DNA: TGTGCCAGCAGTGAAGGTCAGGGGCAGGGAGAGACCCAGTACTTC.

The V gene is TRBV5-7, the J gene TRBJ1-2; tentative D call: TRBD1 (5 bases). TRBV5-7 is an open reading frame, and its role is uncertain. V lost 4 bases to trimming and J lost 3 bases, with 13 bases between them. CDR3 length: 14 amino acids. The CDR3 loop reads CASSTAGGDYGYTF. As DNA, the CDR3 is TGTGCCAGCAGCACGGCAGGAGGGGACTATGGCTACACCTTC.

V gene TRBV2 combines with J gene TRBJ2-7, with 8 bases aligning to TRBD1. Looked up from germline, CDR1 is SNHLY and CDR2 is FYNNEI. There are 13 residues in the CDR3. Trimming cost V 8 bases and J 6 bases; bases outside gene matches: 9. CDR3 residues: CASSLDRDGEQYV. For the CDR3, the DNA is TGTGCCAGCTCCCTGGACAGGGACGGCGAGCAGTACGTC.

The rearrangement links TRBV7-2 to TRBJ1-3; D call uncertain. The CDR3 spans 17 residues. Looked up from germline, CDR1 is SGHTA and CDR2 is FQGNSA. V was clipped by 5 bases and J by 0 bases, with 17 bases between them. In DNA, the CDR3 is TGTGCCAGCAGCCCCCAACCGCTTTCTAGCTCTGGAAACACCATATATTTT. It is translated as CASSPQPLSSSGNTIYF. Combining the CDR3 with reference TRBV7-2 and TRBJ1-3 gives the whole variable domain GAGVSQSPSNKVTEKGKDVELRCDPISGHTALYWYRQSLGQGLEFLIYFQGNSAPDKSGLPSDRFSAERTGGSVSTLTIQRTQQEDSAVYLCASSPQPLSSSGNTIYFGEGSWLTVV.

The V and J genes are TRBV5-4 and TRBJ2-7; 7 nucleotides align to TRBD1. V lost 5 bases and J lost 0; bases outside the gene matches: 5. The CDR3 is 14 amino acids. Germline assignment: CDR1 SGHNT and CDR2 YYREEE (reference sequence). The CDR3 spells CASRPDRDSYEQYF. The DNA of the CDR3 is TGTGCCAGCAGACCTGACAGGGACTCCTACGAGCAGTACTTC.

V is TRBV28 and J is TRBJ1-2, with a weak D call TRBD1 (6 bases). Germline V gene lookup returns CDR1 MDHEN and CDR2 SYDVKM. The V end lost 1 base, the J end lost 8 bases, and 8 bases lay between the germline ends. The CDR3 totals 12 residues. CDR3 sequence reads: CASSLYRDGYTF. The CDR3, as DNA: TGTGCCAGCAGTTTATACAGGGACGGCTACACCTTC.

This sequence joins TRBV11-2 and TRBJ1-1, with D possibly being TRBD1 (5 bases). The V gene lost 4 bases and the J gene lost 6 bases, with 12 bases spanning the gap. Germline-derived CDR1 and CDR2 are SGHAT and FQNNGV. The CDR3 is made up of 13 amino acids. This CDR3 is CASSSGFRAEAFF. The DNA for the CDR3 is TGTGCCAGCAGCTCAGGGTTTAGGGCTGAAGCTTTCTTT. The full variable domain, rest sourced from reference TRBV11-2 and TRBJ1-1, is EAGVAQSPRYKIIEKRQSVAFWCNPISGHATLYWYQQILGQGPKLLIQFQNNGVVDDSQLPKDRFSAERLKGVDSTLKIQPAKLEDSAVYLCASSSGFRAEAFFGQGTRLTVV.

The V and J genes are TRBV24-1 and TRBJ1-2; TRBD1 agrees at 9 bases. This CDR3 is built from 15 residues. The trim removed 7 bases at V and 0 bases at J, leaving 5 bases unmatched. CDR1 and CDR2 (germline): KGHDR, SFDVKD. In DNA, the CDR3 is TGTGCCACCAGGACTCGGGACAGGGCTAACTATGGCTACACCTTC. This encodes CATRTRDRANYGYTF.

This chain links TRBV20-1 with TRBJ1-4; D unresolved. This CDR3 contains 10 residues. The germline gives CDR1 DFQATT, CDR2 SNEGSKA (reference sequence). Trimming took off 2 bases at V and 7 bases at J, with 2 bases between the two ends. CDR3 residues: CSARLEKLFF. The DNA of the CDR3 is TGCAGTGCTAGACTTGAAAAACTGTTTTTT.

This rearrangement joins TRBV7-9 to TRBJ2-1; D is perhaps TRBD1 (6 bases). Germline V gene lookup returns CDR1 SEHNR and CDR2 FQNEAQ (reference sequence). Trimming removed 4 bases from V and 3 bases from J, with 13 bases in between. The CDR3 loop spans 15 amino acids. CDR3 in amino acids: CASSSQGPDYNEQFF. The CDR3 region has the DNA TGTGCCAGCAGCTCGCAGGGGCCCGACTACAATGAGCAGTTCTTC.

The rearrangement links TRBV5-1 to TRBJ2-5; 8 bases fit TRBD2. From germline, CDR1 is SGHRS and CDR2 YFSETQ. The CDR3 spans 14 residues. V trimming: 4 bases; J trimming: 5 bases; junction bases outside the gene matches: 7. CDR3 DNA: TGCGCCAGCAGCGGTATTAGCGGGGCGGAGACCCAGTACTTC. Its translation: CASSGISGAETQYF. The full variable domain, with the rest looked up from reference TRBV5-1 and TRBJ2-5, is KAGVTQTPRYLIKTRGQQVTLSCSPISGHRSVSWYQQTPGQGLQFLFEYFSETQRNKGNFPGRFSGRQFSNSRSEMNVSTLELGDSALYLCASSGISGAETQYFGPGTRLLVL.

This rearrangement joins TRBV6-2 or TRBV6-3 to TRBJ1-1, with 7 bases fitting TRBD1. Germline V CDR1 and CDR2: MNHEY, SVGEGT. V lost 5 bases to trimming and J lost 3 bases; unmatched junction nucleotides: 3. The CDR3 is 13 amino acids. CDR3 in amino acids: CASSATGDTEAFF. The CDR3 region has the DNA TGTGCCAGCAGTGCAACAGGGGACACTGAAGCTTTCTTT.

The CDR3, as DNA: TGTGCCAGCAGTACTGACAGGGAGCCGAGGAACATTCAGTACTTC. This encodes CASSTDREPRNIQYF. The chain recombines TRBV3-1 (or the pseudogene TRBV3-2) with TRBJ2-4, with TRBD1 identical over 7 bases. Germline trimming cut 6 bases from V and 7 bases from J; bases unmatched to any gene: 12. CDR1 and CDR2 (germline): LGHDT, YNNKEL (reference sequence). This CDR3 is built from 15 residues.

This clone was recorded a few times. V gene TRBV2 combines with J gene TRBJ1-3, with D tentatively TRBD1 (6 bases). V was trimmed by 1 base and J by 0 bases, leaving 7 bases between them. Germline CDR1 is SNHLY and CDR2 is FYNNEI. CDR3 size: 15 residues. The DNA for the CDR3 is TGTGCCAGCAGTGAAGGGGGGCGCTCTGGAAACACCATATATTTT. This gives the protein CASSEGGRSGNTIYF.

The CDR3 region has the DNA TGTGCCAGCAGCCTCCGGGACAGGGACACCGGGGAGCTGTTTTTT. This gives the protein CASSLRDRDTGELFF. The chain employs TRBV5-6 and TRBJ2-2; 9 bases match TRBD1. The CDR3 is 15 amino acids. CDR1 and CDR2 (germline): SGHDT, YYEEEE. Losses at the gene ends were 4 bases for V and 3 bases for J; bases not matched to a gene: 4.

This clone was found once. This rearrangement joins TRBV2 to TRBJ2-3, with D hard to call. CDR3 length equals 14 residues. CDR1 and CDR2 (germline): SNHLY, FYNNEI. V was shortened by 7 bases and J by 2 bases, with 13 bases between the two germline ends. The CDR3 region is CASKVGPTTDTQYF. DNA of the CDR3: TGTGCCAGCAAGGTGGGCCCAACCACAGATACGCAGTATTTT.

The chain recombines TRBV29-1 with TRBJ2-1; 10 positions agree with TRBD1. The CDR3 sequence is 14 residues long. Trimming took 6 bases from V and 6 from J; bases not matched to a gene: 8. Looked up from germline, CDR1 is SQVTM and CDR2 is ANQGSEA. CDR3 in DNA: TGCAGCGTAACCCCGGGACAGGGGATCAATGAGCAGTTCTTC. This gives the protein CSVTPGQGINEQFF.

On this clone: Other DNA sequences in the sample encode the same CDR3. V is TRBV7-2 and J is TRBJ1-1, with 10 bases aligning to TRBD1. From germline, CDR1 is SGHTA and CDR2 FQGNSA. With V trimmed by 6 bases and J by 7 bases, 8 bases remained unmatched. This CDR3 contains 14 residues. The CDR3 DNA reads TGTGCCAGCAGTCCCCGGACAGGGGGGAGTGAAGCTTTCTTT. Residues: CASSPRTGGSEAFF.

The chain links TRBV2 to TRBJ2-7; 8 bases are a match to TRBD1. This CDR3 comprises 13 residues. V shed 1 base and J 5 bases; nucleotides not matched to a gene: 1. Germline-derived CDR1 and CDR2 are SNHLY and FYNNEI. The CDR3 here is CASSEGTGNEQYF. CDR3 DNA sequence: TGTGCCAGCAGTGAAGGGACAGGGAACGAGCAGTACTTC.

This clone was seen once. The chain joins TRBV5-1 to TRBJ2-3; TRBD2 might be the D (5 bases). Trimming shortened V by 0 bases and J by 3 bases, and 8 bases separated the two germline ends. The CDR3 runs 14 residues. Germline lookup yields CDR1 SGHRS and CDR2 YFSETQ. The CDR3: CASSLDGGTDTQYF. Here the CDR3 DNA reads TGCGCCAGCAGCTTGGACGGCGGGACAGATACGCAGTATTTT.